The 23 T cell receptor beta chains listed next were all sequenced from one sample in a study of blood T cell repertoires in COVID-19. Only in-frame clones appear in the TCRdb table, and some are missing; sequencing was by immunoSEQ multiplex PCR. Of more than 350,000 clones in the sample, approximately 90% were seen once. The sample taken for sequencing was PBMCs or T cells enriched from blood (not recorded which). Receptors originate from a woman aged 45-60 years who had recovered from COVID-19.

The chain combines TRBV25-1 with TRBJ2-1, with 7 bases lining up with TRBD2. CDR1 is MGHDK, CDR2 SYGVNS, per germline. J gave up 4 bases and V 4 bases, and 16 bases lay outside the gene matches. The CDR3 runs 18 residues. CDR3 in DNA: TGTGCCAGCAGTGTACATGATGGGACTAAGGGCGCTTACAATGAGCAGTTCTTC. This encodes CASSVHDGTKGAYNEQFF.

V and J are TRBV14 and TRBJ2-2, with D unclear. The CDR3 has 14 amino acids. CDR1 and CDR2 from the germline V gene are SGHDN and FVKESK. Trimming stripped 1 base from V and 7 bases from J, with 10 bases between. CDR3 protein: CASSQVFGGGELFF. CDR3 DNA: TGTGCCAGCAGCCAAGTTTTCGGTGGCGGGGAGCTGTTTTTT.

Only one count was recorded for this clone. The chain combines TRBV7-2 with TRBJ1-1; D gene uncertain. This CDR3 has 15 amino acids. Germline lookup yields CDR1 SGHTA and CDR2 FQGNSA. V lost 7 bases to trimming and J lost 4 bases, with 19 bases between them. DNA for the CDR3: TGTGCCAGCACAAAAAGTAGGGCGGGAGGCACTGAAGCTTTCTTT. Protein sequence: CASTKSRAGGTEAFF.

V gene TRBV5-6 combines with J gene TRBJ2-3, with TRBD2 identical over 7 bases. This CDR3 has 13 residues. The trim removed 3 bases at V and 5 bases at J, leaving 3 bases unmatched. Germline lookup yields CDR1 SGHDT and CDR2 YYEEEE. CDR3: CASSSVAGDTQYF. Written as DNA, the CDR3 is TGTGCCAGCAGCTCAGTAGCGGGAGATACGCAGTATTTT.

DNA for the CDR3: TGTGCCAGCAGTGGCACTAGCGGGGGTGCAGATACGCAGTATTTT. Translation gives CASSGTSGGADTQYF. This chain connects TRBV3-1 (or the pseudogene TRBV3-2) to TRBJ2-3, with 11 bases identical to TRBD2. The CDR3 contains 15 residues. Unmatched junction bases numbered 6, after V lost 6 bases and J lost 4 bases. Germline CDR1 LGHDT, CDR2 YNNKEL (reference sequence).

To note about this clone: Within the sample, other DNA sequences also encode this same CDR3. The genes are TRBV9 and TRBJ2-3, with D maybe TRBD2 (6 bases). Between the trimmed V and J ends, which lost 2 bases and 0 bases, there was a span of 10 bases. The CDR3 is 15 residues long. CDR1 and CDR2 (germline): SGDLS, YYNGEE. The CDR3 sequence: CASSVSGSSTDTQYF. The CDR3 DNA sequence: TGTGCCAGCAGCGTTAGCGGATCTAGCACAGATACGCAGTATTTT.

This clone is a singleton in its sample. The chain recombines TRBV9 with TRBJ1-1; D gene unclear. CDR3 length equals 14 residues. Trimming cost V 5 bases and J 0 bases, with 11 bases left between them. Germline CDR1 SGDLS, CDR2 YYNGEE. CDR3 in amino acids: CASSDTAMNTEAFF. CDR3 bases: TGTGCCAGCAGTGACACAGCAATGAACACTGAAGCTTTCTTT.

The CDR3 DNA is TGTGCCAGCAGCTTAGAAGGGGGAGAGGATTCACCCCTCCACTTT. Its translation is CASSLEGGEDSPLHF. The rearrangement uses TRBV7-9 and TRBJ1-6, with D perhaps matching TRBD1 (6 bases). Germline lookup yields CDR1 SEHNR and CDR2 FQNEAQ (reference sequence). V was pared by 1 base and J by 8 bases, with 12 bases between. CDR3 size: 15 residues.

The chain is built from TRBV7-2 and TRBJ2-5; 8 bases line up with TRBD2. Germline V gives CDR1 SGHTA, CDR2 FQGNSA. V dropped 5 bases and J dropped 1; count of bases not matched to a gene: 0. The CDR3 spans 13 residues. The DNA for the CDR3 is TGTGCCAGCAGCAGCGGGGGCCAAGAGACCCAGTACTTC. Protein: CASSSGGQETQYF.

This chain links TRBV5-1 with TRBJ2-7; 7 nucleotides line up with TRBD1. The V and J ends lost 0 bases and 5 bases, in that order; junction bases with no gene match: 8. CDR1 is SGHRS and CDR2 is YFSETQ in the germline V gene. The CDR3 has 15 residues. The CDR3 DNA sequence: TGCGCCAGCAGCTTGGCCACGACAGGGACCGACGAGCAGTACTTC. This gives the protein CASSLATTGTDEQYF.

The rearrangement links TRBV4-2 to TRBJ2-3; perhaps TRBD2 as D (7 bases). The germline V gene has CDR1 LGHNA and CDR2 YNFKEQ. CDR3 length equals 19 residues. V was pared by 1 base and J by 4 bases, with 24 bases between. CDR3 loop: CASSQGSYGGPETADTQYF. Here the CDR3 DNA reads TGTGCCAGCAGCCAAGGCTCCTACGGGGGGCCGGAAACAGCAGATACGCAGTATTTT.

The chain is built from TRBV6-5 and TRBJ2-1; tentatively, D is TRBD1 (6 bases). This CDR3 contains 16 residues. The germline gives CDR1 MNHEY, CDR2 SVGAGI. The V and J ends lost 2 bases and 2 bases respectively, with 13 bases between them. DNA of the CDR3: TGTGCCAGCAGTTACGGGACACAACACACCTACAATGAGCAGTTCTTC. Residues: CASSYGTQHTYNEQFF.

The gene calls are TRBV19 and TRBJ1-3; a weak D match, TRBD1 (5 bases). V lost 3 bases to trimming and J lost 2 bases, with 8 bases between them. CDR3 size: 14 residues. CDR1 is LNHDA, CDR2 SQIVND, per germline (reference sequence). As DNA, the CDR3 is TGTGCCAGTAGTATCGGGGGTACTGGAAACACCATATATTTT. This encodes CASSIGGTGNTIYF.

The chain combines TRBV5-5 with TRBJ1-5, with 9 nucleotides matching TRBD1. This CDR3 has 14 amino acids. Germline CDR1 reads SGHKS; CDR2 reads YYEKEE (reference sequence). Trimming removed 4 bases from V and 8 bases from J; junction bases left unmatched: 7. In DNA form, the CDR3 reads TGTGCCAGCAGCCCCGGACAGGGGCGTAAGCCCCAGCATTTT. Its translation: CASSPGQGRKPQHF.

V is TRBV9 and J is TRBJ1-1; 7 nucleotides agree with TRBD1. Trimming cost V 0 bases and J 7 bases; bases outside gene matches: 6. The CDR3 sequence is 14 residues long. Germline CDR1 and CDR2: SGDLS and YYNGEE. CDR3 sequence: CASSVGTGDSEAFF. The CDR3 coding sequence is TGTGCCAGCAGCGTAGGTACAGGGGATAGTGAAGCTTTCTTT. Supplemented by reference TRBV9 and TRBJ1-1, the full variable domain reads DSGVTQTPKHLITATGQRVTLRCSPRSGDLSVYWYQQSLDQGLQFLIQYYNGEERAKGNILERFSAQQFPDLHSELNLSSLELGDSALYFCASSVGTGDSEAFFGQGTRLTVV.

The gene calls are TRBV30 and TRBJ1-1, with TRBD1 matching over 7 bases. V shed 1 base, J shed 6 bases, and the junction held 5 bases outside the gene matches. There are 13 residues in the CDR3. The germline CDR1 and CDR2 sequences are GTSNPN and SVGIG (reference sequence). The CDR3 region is CAWSGQGFAEAFF. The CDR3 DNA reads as TGTGCCTGGAGTGGACAGGGATTCGCTGAAGCTTTCTTT.

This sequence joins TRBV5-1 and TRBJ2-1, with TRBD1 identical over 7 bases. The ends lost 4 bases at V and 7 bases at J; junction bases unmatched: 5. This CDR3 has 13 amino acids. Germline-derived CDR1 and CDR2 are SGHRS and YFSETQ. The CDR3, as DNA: TGCGCCAGCAGCGCAGACAGGGAGAATGAGCAGTTCTTC. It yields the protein CASSADRENEQFF. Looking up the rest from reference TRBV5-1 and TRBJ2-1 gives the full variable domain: KAGVTQTPRYLIKTRGQQVTLSCSPISGHRSVSWYQQTPGQGLQFLFEYFSETQRNKGNFPGRFSGRQFSNSRSEMNVSTLELGDSALYLCASSADRENEQFFGPGTRLTVL.

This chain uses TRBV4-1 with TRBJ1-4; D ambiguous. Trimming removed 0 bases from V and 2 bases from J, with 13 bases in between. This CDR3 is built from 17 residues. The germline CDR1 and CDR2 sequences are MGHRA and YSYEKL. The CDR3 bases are TGCGCCAGCAGCCAAGAAACGGCCGGAGGGACTAATGAAAAACTGTTTTTT. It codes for CASSQETAGGTNEKLFF.

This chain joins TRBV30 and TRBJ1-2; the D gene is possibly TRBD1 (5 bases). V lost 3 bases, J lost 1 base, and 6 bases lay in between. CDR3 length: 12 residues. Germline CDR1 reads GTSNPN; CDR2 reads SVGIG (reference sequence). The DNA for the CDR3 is TGTGCCTGGAGACAGGATAACTATGGCTACACCTTC. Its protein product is CAWRQDNYGYTF.

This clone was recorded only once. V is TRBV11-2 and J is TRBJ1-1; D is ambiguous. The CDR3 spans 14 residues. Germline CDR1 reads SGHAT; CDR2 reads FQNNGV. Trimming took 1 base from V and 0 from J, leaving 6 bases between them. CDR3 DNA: TGTGCCAGCAGCTTAGCAGTAATGAACACTGAAGCTTTCTTT. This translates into CASSLAVMNTEAFF.

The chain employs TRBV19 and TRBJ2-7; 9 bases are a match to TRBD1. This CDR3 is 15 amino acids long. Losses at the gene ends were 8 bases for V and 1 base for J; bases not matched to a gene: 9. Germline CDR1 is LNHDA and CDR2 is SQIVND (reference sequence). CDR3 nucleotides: TGTGCCAGTGGTAGGGGGACAGGGTTATCCTACGAGCAGTACTTC. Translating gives CASGRGTGLSYEQYF.

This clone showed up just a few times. CDR3: CASSLVPFVAGELFF. For the CDR3, the DNA is TGTGCCAGCAGCTTAGTCCCCTTTGTAGCCGGGGAGCTGTTTTTT. The chain links TRBV7-9 to TRBJ2-2; no reliable D call. This CDR3 region has 15 residues. CDR1 is SEHNR, CDR2 FQNEAQ, per germline (reference sequence). Between the trimmed V and J ends, which lost 1 base and 6 bases, there was a span of 12 bases.

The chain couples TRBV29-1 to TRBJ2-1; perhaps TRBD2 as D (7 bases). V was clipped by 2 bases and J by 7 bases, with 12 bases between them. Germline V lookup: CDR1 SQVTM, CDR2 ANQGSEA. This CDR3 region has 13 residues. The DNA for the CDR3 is TGCAGCGTTGAAAGGGGGGGGAGGAATGAGCAGTTCTTC. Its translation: CSVERGGRNEQFF.